A single sample gave rise to the 3 T cell receptor beta chains below, sequenced in a study of human T cells and chemical hapten exposure (dated by TCRdb to the early 2020s). To prepare the library, RACE was applied. The listed sequencing device is NextSeq 500. TCRdb's own reprocessing of the public reads used fastp at Q25 and MiXCR and kept productive beta chains. Every CDR3 protein is listed once, alongside the most common genes and DNA of its rows. The sample includes 75,000 to 95,000 distinct CDR3 sequences, with roughly 10% observed a single time. 3% to 4% of the sample goes to the ten largest clones. The time point label for this specimen denotes: patch test 1, 2 weeks after DPC sensitization. The treatment or condition label here, explained by the study, means: therapeutic diphenylcyclopropenone sensitization with weekly scalp DPC. Sequencing used whole blood, obtained in connection with sensitization to the hapten diphenylcyclopropenone (DPC). These receptors all come from a woman in her sixties with alopecia areata. Some clones in this sample may be carry-over from other donors' samples.

This clonotype was seen more than once but under ten times. This sequence joins TRBV19 and TRBJ1-4; no clear D. The CDR3 runs to 11 residues. Deletions cut 1 base from V and 13 bases from J, with 7 bases between. Germline CDR1 LNHDA, CDR2 SQIVND (reference sequence). The CDR3 reads CASSIGHLLFF. Written as DNA, the CDR3 is TGTGCCAGTAGTATAGGTCACCTACTGTTTTTT.

This clonotype occurred many times. One end of the junction varies from germline; a read error may be responsible. The V call is TRBV2, the J call TRBJ1-1; D remains unclear. CDR1 and CDR2 from the germline V gene are SNHLY and FYNNEI. The CDR3 has 8 residues. The CDR3 spells CASSGGPF. CDR3 DNA: TGTGCCAGCAGTGGAGGCCCGTTT.

About this clonotype: A much larger clonotype is one base distant, so this may be a read error. The chain employs TRBV6-5 and TRBJ2-1; D might be TRBD1 (5 bases). The V gene's germline CDR1 is MNHEY and CDR2 SVGAGI. Trimming removed 8 bases from V and 0 bases from J, with 17 bases in between. The CDR3 loop spans 16 amino acids. The CDR3, as DNA: TGTGCCAGCGGTTCAAGGGGTTCAAGCTCCTACAATGAGCAGTTCTTC. Translation gives CASGSRGSSSYNEQFF.